The rows below give T cell receptor beta chains drawn from one sample of a study of beta chain features in type 1 diabetes. Profiling relied on immunoSEQ multiplex PCR, and the TCRdb table lists in-frame clones only, not all of them. This table has 680,000 or so clones, about 16% appearing once. Sequencing used naive CD4+ T cells from blood. All receptors derive from a man younger than 35 in good health. The CDR3 runs from the conserved cysteine through the conserved F or W. D genes are given only for firm matches. Size tells how often a clone was seen (once, few, many) or the class of an expanded clone, and some rows leave it out.

D gene	V gene	J gene	clone size	CDR3 DNA	CDR3 protein
.	TRBV7-9	TRBJ2-2	.	TGTGCCAGCAGCTTACGCCGGTCGAACACCGGGGAGCTGTTTTTT	CASSLRRSNTGELFF
.	TRBV14	TRBJ2-7	few	TGTGCCAGCAGCCCCAATGTATGGGGAGTCTACGAGCAGTACTTC	CASSPNVWGVYEQYF
TRBD1	TRBV7-9	TRBJ2-7	.	TGTGCCAGCAGCTTGGGACAGAAGGCCTACGAGCAGTACTTC	CASSLGQKAYEQYF
TRBD1	TRBV18	TRBJ2-7	few	TGTGCCAGCTCACGAGACAGGGGTTACGAGCAGTACTTC	CASSRDRGYEQYF
.	TRBV5-1	TRBJ1-2	few	TGCGCCAGCAGCTTAGGCGGAACGGCTAACTATGGCTACACCTTC	CASSLGGTANYGYTF
.	TRBV29-1	TRBJ1-1	few	TGCAGCGTTGAAGTTCCCCGCCCCAGGCTGAACACTGAAGCTTTCTTT	CSVEVPRPRLNTEAFF
TRBD2	TRBV4-2	TRBJ2-2	.	TGTGCCAGCAGCCGCGGACTAGCGGGAGTGGCCGGGGAGCTGTTTTTT	CASSRGLAGVAGELFF
.	TRBV4-3	TRBJ1-5	.	TGCGCCAGCAGCCAAGATTGGGGGCACAATCAGCCCCAGCATTTT	CASSQDWGHNQPQHF
TRBD2	TRBV7-2	TRBJ2-3	.	TGTGCCAGCAGCATTAGCGGGGGGAGTACAGATACGCAGTATTTT	CASSISGGSTDTQYF
TRBD1	TRBV9	TRBJ2-6	few	TGTGCCAGCAGCGTAGCTTTGGACAGGTTCATCTTCTCTGGGGCCAACGTCCTGACTTTC	CASSVALDRFIFSGANVLTF
.	TRBV2	TRBJ2-4	.	TGTGCCAGCAGTGTTACAGGGCGTTTTCTAGCCAAAAACATTCAGTACTTC	CASSVTGRFLAKNIQYF
.	TRBV19	TRBJ1-5	few	TGTGCCAGTAGTATAGTTCCAAGGGGTCAGCCCCAGCATTTT	CASSIVPRGQPQHF
.	TRBV5-1	TRBJ1-5	.	TGCGCCAGCAGCTTGGGGGCGGTTAATCAGCCCCAGCATTTT	CASSLGAVNQPQHF
.	TRBV29-1	TRBJ1-2	few	TGCAGCGGTGAAAGGACAGACAATAACTATGGCTACACCTTC	CSGERTDNNYGYTF
TRBD1	TRBV25-1	TRBJ2-3	.	TGTGCCAGCAGTTCGGGACAGGGGCGAGATACGCAGTATTTT	CASSSGQGRDTQYF
.	TRBV27	TRBJ2-3	few	TGTGCCAGCAGTTTATTTCGGGGTACAGATACGCAGTATTTT	CASSLFRGTDTQYF
.	TRBV4-1	TRBJ1-1	few	TGCGCCAGCAGCCAAACAGGGTGGGTCACTGAAGCTTTCTTT	CASSQTGWVTEAFF
TRBD1	TRBV18	TRBJ1-3	.	TGTGCCAGCTCACCACCGGGACAGAATGGAAACACCATATATTTT	CASSPPGQNGNTIYF
.	TRBV7-9	TRBJ2-5	.	TGTGCCAGCAGCTTAGGGACAGCGTTGGACTCAGAGACCCAGTACTTC	CASSLGTALDSETQYF
.	TRBV7-2	TRBJ1-2	few	TGTGCCAGCAGCCAACCCAACTGGGCCGGTGGCTACACCTTC	CASSQPNWAGGYTF
.	TRBV7-2	TRBJ2-7	few	TGTGCCAGCAGCCTTCCGGCGGGATGGAGCTTATCCTACGAGCAGTACTTC	CASSLPAGWSLSYEQYF
TRBD1	TRBV4-3	TRBJ2-7	few	TGCGCCAGCAGCCTGGACCCCCGACAGGGAACCTACGAGCAGTACTTC	CASSLDPRQGTYEQYF
.	TRBV20-1	TRBJ2-5	.	TGCAGTGCTAGACAGGAGACCCAGTACTTC	CSARQETQYF
TRBD2	TRBV7-9	TRBJ2-2	.	TGTGCCAGCAGCTTAGCCGGGAGGGCCACCGGGGAGCTGTTTTTT	CASSLAGRATGELFF
TRBD2	TRBV5-6	TRBJ2-5	.	TGTGCCAGCAGCCGAGTGGGGCGGGGGGTCCAAGAGACCCAGTACTTC	CASSRVGRGVQETQYF
.	TRBV28	TRBJ2-7	.	TGTGCCAGCTCCCCCGCCCGTCACGAGCAGTACTTC	CASSPARHEQYF
.	TRBV11-2	TRBJ1-5	.	TGTGCCAGCAGCTTAGCGGGGTTGGTTCAGCCCCAGCATTTT	CASSLAGLVQPQHF
TRBD2	TRBV7-9	TRBJ2-1	few	TGTGCCAGCAGCTTAGGTTTGTCTAGCGGGAGGAATGAGCAGTTCTTC	CASSLGLSSGRNEQFF
.	TRBV7-2	TRBJ1-5	few	TGTGCCAGCAGCCCCCTTGGTAGGGGTAGCAATCAGCCCCAGCATTTT	CASSPLGRGSNQPQHF